The clone carrying this T cell receptor beta chain was recorded once. Its antigen is not known. This sample is drawn from a study of cytomegalovirus exposure and HLA in healthy donors. CDR3 size: 17 residues. Germline V lookup: CDR1 KGHSH, CDR2 LQKENI. Trimming cost V 2 bases and J 6 bases, with 17 bases left between them. Findings and limits, study-wide: It was taken for granted in presence/absence analyses that sequencing depth across donors was roughly uniform. 16,951 TCR beta sequences were associated with HLA alleles at 0.05 false discovery rate in a later analysis. Several top significant clusters appeared, in a later analysis, to be linked to common viral pathogens.

Primers for the PCR totalled 60 Vbeta and 13 Jbeta. Sequencing was performed with immunoSEQ multiplex PCR; in TCRdb, only in-frame clones are kept and a portion is missing. Among about 190,000 clones listed, roughly four fifths were seen once. The sequenced sample was PBMCs. The J gene is TRBJ1-6, the V gene TRBV18, with a weak D call TRBD1 (5 bases). The clonotype was recovered from a man aged 45-65 years in good health and CMV-seronegative. The CDR3 spells CASSPVSQGTLNSPLHF. The CDR3 DNA reads as TGTGCCAGCTCACCAGTTTCGCAGGGAACGCTTAATTCACCCCTCCACTTT. Full variable domain (missing parts from reference TRBV18 and TRBJ1-6): NAGVMQNPRHLVRRRGQEARLRCSPMKGHSHVYWYRQLPEEGLKFMVYLQKENIIDESGMPKERFSAEFPKEGPSILRIQQVVRGDSAAYFCASSPVSQGTLNSPLHFGNGTRLTVT.